This T cell receptor beta chain was found in a study of OX40 agonist ivuxolimab in advanced cancers. Study summary: Three patients showed partial responses: one hepatocellular carcinoma and two cutaneous melanoma cases. Study conclusions and caveats: Clonal expansion by week 6 occurred in CD4+ and CD8+ blood T cells (at 0.1 to 3.0 mg/kg). Some of the nonresponding patients also showed low levels of normalized T-cell clonal expansion.

This clone was recorded only once. Its cognate antigen is unknown. Germline CDR1 reads LNHDA; CDR2 reads SQIVND (reference sequence). The CDR3 has 17 amino acids. Trimming took 4 bases from V and 0 from J, leaving 13 bases between them. Profiled with immunoSEQ multiplex PCR; TCRdb holds only in-frame clones, not every one. The sample lists around 74,000 clones, over 75% seen once, with roughly 6% in the top ten. Sample: CD4+ or CD8+ T cells sorted from blood, taken in a trial of the OX40 agonist ivuxolimab. The chain employs TRBV19 and TRBJ1-6, with D possibly matching TRBD1 (6 bases). The sequence was obtained from an adult with an advanced solid tumor such as melanoma, head and neck, liver or kidney cancer. CDR3 nucleotide sequence: TGTGCCAGTAGTACGGACAGTGGAAGCTCCTATAATTCACCCCTCCACTTT. Translating it yields CASSTDSGSSYNSPLHF.